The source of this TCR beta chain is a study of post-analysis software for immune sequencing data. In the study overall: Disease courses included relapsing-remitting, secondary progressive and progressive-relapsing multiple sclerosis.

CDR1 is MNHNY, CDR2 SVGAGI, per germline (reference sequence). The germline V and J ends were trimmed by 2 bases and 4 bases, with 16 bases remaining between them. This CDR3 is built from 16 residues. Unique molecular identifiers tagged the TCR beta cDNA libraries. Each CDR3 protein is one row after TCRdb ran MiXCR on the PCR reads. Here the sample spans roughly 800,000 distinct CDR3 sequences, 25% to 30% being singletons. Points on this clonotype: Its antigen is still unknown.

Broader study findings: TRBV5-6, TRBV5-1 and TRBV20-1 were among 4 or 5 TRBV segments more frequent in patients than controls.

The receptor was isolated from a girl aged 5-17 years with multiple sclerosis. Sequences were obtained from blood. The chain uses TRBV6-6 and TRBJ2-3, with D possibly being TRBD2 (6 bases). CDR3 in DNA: TGTGCCAGCAGTTACGGCGCGGGGAGCCCGGCAGATACGCAGTATTTT. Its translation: CASSYGAGSPADTQYF.